The clone carrying this TCR beta chain was counted at least ten times. Its antigen is not identified. Only healthy Caucasians were enrolled as donors. This sample was taken from a study of identical twins. CDR1 LGHDT and CDR2 YNNKEL come from the germline V gene (reference sequence). The CDR3 has 16 amino acids. The trim removed 1 base at V and 1 base at J, leaving 2 bases unmatched. Study findings and constraints: Conclusions came from cross-sectional statistical analysis, not from following the same donors. Whereas memory repertoires showed no such difference, abundant cord blood beta clonotypes carried fewer insertions.

TCRdb re-analysed the 5' RACE reads in MiXCR, keeping a single row per CDR3 protein. Of hundreds of thousands of distinct CDR3 sequences listed, under 8.5% are singletons. The sample was also reused in another study, on yellow fever vaccine responses in identical twins. Per that study: It has been reported that, in twins, the vaccine T cell response seemed partly convergent and partly personalized.

Input material: PBMCs. The sequence was collected from a woman in her late teens or twenties in good health. The rearrangement uses TRBV3-1 and TRBJ2-3, with TRBD2 matching 10 bases. The CDR3 DNA follows: TGTGCCAGCAGCCAAGCTAGCGGGGGACGCACAGATACGCAGTATTTT. This translates into CASSQASGGRTDTQYF.